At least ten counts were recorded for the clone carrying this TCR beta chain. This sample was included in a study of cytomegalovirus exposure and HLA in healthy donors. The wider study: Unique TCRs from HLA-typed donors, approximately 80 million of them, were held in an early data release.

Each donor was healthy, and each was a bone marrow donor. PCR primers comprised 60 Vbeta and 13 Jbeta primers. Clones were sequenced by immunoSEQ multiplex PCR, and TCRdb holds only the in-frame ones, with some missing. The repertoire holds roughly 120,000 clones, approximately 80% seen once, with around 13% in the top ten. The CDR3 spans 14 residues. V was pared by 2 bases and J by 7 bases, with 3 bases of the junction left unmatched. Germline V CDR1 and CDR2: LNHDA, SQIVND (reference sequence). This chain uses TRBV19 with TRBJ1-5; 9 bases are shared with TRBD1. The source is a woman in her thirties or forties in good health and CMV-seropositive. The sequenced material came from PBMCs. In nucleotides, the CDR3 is TGTGCCAGTAGTATAAAGACAGGGGGACAGCCCCAGCATTTT. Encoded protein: CASSIKTGGQPQHF.